This T cell receptor beta chain was profiled in a study of T cells after posttransplantation cyclophosphamide. Notes on the study in general: Skin or GI-infiltrating T cells shared few TRB sequences with blood. TRB clonality was highly associated with recipient CMV seropositivity and reactivation. Donor-recipient repertoire similarity was low at 1-2 months, rising over year one.

Comment on this clone: Its antigen is currently unknown.

This table comes from immunoSEQ multiplex PCR, and its TCRdb copy is limited to in-frame clones, with some not included. Of about 32,000 clones in the sample, roughly 90% were seen once. There are 15 residues in the CDR3. Between the trimmed V and J ends, which lost 0 bases and 0 bases, there was a span of 9 bases. Germline values: CDR1 SGHNT, CDR2 YYREEE (reference sequence). The chain couples TRBV5-4 to TRBJ1-1, with a possible D match to TRBD1 (5 bases). The clonotype originates from a woman aged 40 to 50 with a blood cancer, CMV-positive, and with a related stem cell donor. Input material: PBMCs. This CDR3 reads CASSLEGRMNTEAFF. CDR3 bases: TGTGCCAGCAGCTTGGAGGGGAGGATGAACACTGAAGCTTTCTTT.